This T cell receptor beta chain was recovered during a study of T-cell reconstitution after alpha-beta-depleted transplantation in children. The TCRbeta library incorporated unique molecular identifiers. TCRdb fed the PCR reads into MiXCR, producing one record per CDR3 protein. This sample carries 250,000 to 300,000 distinct CDR3 sequences, 11% of them seen once, and the ten largest clones take roughly a quarter. General study points: T-cell counts and diversity at one year post-transplant came mainly from newly produced T cells. Several hundred expanded graft clones reportedly supplied alpha-beta T cells about two months after transplant. Surviving recipient T cells and thymic progenitors produced the high day-60 TCRbeta diversity seen in some patients.

There are many counts of this clonotype. Its antigen is not identified. The receptor was isolated from a male patient aged 2-9 years who had a stem cell transplant for chronic granulomatous disease, so the T cells may come from the graft donor. Here the sequenced sample was peripheral blood, taken 180 days after TCRalphabeta/CD19-depleted stem cell transplant.

Here the CDR3 DNA reads TGTGCCAGCTCACCCCGGAGGGGCCAACTCTCCTACGAGCAGTACTTC. This sequence encodes CASSPRRGQLSYEQYF. V and J are TRBV18 and TRBJ2-7; possible D gene TRBD2, 6 bases. The CDR3 spans 16 residues. V was cut by 3 bases and J by 0 bases, with 15 bases left in between. Germline assignment: CDR1 KGHSH and CDR2 LQKENI.